This TCR beta chain was recorded in a study of Graves' ophthalmopathy and Graves' hyperthyroidism. Study results and limitations: Detected in blood as well were most expanded thyroid clonotypes with frequency above 0.001.

A remark on this clonotype: Its matching antigen is unknown.

The CDR3 is 12 amino acids. Germline values: CDR1 ENHRY, CDR2 SYGVKD. Unmatched junction bases numbered 2, after V lost 5 bases and J lost 5 bases. Transcripts of RNA were the source for amplifying TCR beta CDR3 regions. In the first round, RT-PCR was carried out with HTBI primers, and a multiplex PCR formed the second round. TCRdb ran MiXCR on the multiplex PCR reads and lists one entry per CDR3 protein. The table has over 150,000 distinct CDR3 sequences, over 35% seen once; the top ten hold roughly 5.2%. Pregnancy or lactation, uncontrolled infections and other autoimmune diseases were grounds for excluding patients.

The chain is built from TRBV10-3 and TRBJ2-7, with TRBD1 matching 8 bases. The sequence was collected from a woman aged 40 to 50 with Graves' ophthalmopathy. Sequencing was done on a sample of peripheral blood. DNA for the CDR3: TGTGCCATCAGTCAGGGGGCCGACGAGCAGTACTTC. Translated, it gives CAISQGADEQYF.